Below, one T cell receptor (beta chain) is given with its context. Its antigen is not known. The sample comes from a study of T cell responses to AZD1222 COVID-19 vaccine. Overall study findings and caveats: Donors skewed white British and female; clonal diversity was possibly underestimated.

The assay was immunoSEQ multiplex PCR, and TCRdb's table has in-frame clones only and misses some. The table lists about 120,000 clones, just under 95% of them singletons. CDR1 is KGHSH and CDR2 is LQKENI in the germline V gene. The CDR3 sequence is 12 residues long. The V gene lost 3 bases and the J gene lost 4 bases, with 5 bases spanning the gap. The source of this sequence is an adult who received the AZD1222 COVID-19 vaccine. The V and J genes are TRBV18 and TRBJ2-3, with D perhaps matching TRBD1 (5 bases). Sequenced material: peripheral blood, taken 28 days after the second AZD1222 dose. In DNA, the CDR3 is TGTGCCAGCTCACCGACAGCAGATACGCAGTATTTT. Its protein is CASSPTADTQYF. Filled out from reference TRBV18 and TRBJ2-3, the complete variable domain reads NAGVMQNPRHLVRRRGQEARLRCSPMKGHSHVYWYRQLPEEGLKFMVYLQKENIIDESGMPKERFSAEFPKEGPSILRIQQVVRGDSAAYFCASSPTADTQYFGPGTRLTVL.